Sequencing of this T cell receptor (beta chain) was carried out in a study of blood T cell repertoires in COVID-19. CDR3 length: 14 amino acids. V was shortened by 1 base and J by 6 bases, with 13 bases between the two germline ends. Germline CDR1 LNHNV, CDR2 YYDKDF (reference sequence). In the original workflow: Amplification of reference gene primers was used by the study to estimate nucleated cell counts. The method was immunoSEQ multiplex PCR; TCRdb's version includes in-frame clones alone and lacks a portion of them. V and J calls and clone size are copied from that table; D and trimming were computed from the DNA. The repertoire includes approximately 57,000 clones, roughly 82% of them detected once, and more than 8% sits in the top ten.

The origin of this receptor is a woman over 75 with acute or convalescent COVID-19. Source material: peripheral blood. The chain employs TRBV15 and TRBJ2-7; D call uncertain. Here the CDR3 reads CATSRGYSLTEQYF. CDR3 nucleotide sequence: TGTGCCACCAGCAGAGGCTATAGCTTGACCGAGCAGTACTTC. Full variable domain (missing parts from reference TRBV15 and TRBJ2-7): DAMVIQNPRYQVTQFGKPVTLSCSQTLNHNVMYWYQQKSSQAPKLLFHYYDKDFNNEADTPDNFQSRRPNTSFCFLDIRSPGLGDTAMYLCATSRGYSLTEQYFGPGTRLTVT.